The 3 T cell receptor beta chains in this list originate from one sample, sequenced in a study of T cell responses to AZD1222 COVID-19 vaccine. Assay: immunoSEQ multiplex PCR; the TCRdb copy retains only in-frame clones and omits some. The sample has about 140,000 clones, approximately 90% seen once; the top ten hold roughly 1.2%. Specimen: peripheral blood, collected 28 days after the second AZD1222 dose. Source of these receptors: an adult who received the AZD1222 COVID-19 vaccine.

The V and J genes are TRBV9 and TRBJ2-7, with unresolved D. The V and J ends lost 0 bases and 0 bases respectively, with 7 bases between them. The CDR3 is 14 residues long. Germline V CDR1 and CDR2: SGDLS, YYNGEE. In DNA, the CDR3 is TGTGCCAGCAGCGTAGGTGGCAGCTCCTACGAGCAGTACTTC. This codes for CASSVGGSSYEQYF.

This clone was seen once. The chain uses TRBV5-4 and TRBJ1-4; weak D call: TRBD1 (6 bases). The V gene lost 4 bases and the J gene lost 0 bases, with 10 bases spanning the gap. The CDR3 is made up of 15 amino acids. Germline V CDR1 and CDR2: SGHNT, YYREEE (reference sequence). As DNA, the CDR3 is TGTGCCAGCAGCGCGGAGGGGGCAACTAATGAAAAACTGTTTTTT. It codes for CASSAEGATNEKLFF. Full variable domain (outside the CDR3, taken from reference TRBV5-4 and TRBJ1-4): ETGVTQSPTHLIKTRGQQVTLRCSSQSGHNTVSWYQQALGQGPQFIFQYYREEENGRGNFPPRFSGLQFPNYSSELNVNALELDDSALYLCASSAEGATNEKLFFGSGTQLSVL.

The genes are TRBV27 and TRBJ1-2, with 9 bases matching TRBD1. Per the germline V gene, CDR1 is MNHEY and CDR2 is SMNVEV (reference sequence). This CDR3 comprises 16 residues. V dropped 5 bases and J dropped 6; count of bases not matched to a gene: 13. The CDR3 sequence: CASSPRPGQGSHGYTF. In nucleotides, the CDR3 is TGTGCCAGCAGTCCCCGCCCCGGACAGGGGTCCCATGGCTACACCTTC.